This TCR beta chain was profiled in a study of Ad26.COV2.S vaccination and SARS-CoV-2 variants. Regarding treatment: 15 to 20 received Ad26.COV2.S at low or high dose, single or two shots; roughly five received placebo; per-sample allocation not given. The study sampled participants on day 63 after the first vaccine or placebo injection. The germline gives CDR1 SGHTA, CDR2 FQGNSA. V lost 5 bases to trimming and J lost 4 bases, with 9 bases between them. The CDR3 consists of 13 residues. Using immunoSEQ multiplex PCR, the repertoire was profiled, and TCRdb retains in-frame clones only, with some absent. The sample includes hundreds of thousands of clones, around nine tenths of them seen just once.

The chain recombines TRBV7-2 with TRBJ1-5; TRBD1 is a possible D gene (6 bases). Material: peripheral blood, obtained in a trial of Ad26.COV2.S vaccine versus placebo. The sequence derives from a person between 18 and 60 years old who received the Ad26.COV2.S COVID-19 vaccine or a placebo. The CDR3 coding sequence is TGTGCCAGCAGCCCGCAGGGGAATCAGCCCCAGCATTTT. The encoded protein is CASSPQGNQPQHF.